Listed here are 9 T cell receptor beta chains from one sample, sequenced in a study of cytomegalovirus exposure and HLA in healthy donors. TCRdb's copy holds only in-frame clones and misses some; the assay was immunoSEQ multiplex PCR. The table has fewer than 250,000 clones, around four fifths seen once. Input material: PBMCs. These receptors were obtained from a woman under 30 in good health and CMV-seronegative.

V is TRBV7-9 and J is TRBJ1-4; a weak D match, TRBD1 (6 bases). This CDR3 region has 13 residues. Germline V gives CDR1 SEHNR, CDR2 FQNEAQ (reference sequence). Trimming pared 10 bases from V and 8 bases from J, leaving 17 bases between. For the CDR3, the DNA is TGTGCCACGTCACGGGACGGGGGCGAAAAACTGTTTTTT. Encoded protein: CATSRDGGEKLFF. The whole variable domain, filled in from reference TRBV7-9 and TRBJ1-4, reads DTGVSQNPRHKITKRGQNVTFRCDPISEHNRLYWYRQTLGQGPEFLTYFQNEAQLEKSRLLSDRFSAERPKGSFSTLEIQRTEQGDSAMYLCATSRDGGEKLFFGSGTQLSVL.

The chain carries TRBV18 and TRBJ1-1, with D unclear. V was pared by 5 bases and J by 4 bases, with 14 bases between. From germline, CDR1 is KGHSH and CDR2 LQKENI. This CDR3 contains 14 residues. CDR3 amino acids: CASSSIAHPTEAFF. The CDR3 coding sequence is TGTGCCAGCTCATCTATAGCCCACCCCACTGAAGCTTTCTTT.

The chain combines TRBV2 with TRBJ2-7, with TRBD1 identical over 8 bases. Germline lookup yields CDR1 SNHLY and CDR2 FYNNEI. V lost 6 bases to trimming and J lost 4 bases; unmatched junction nucleotides: 11. CDR3 length: 15 amino acids. In DNA, the CDR3 is TGTGCCAGCAGGAACTCCGGGACAGGAATTTACGAGCAGTACTTC. Protein sequence: CASRNSGTGIYEQYF.

This clone was seen just once. The chain has TRBV9 and TRBJ2-7; 10 bases line up with TRBD2. Germline V gene data show CDR1 as SGDLS and CDR2 as YYNGEE. The V and J ends lost 6 bases and 5 bases, in that order; junction bases with no gene match: 11. This CDR3 has 15 residues. CDR3 DNA: TGTGCCAGCAACCCTAGCGGGAGAGATTCCAACGAGCAGTACTTC. Translating gives CASNPSGRDSNEQYF.

The chain recombines TRBV18 with TRBJ1-2, with D unresolved. CDR1 KGHSH and CDR2 LQKENI come from the germline V gene. The CDR3 runs 15 residues. Between the trimmed V and J ends, which lost 3 bases and 0 bases, there was a span of 11 bases. The CDR3 DNA follows: TGTGCCAGCTCACCCGACGGTACAGCTAACTATGGCTACACCTTC. This encodes CASSPDGTANYGYTF.

The rearrangement uses TRBV2 and TRBJ1-6, with D perhaps matching TRBD1 (5 bases). CDR3 length: 14 amino acids. Germline lookup yields CDR1 SNHLY and CDR2 FYNNEI. Trimming shortened V by 1 base and J by 7 bases, and 8 bases separated the two germline ends. The CDR3 loop is CASSEDGDNSPLHF. In nucleotides, the CDR3 is TGTGCCAGCAGTGAAGATGGGGACAATTCACCCCTCCACTTT.

This clone was seen only once. The chain joins TRBV29-1 to TRBJ1-1; D gene ambiguous. V shed 4 bases and J shed 4 bases, with 13 bases lying between them. CDR3 length equals 13 residues. In germline, CDR1 is SQVTM, CDR2 ANQGSEA. CDR3 region: CSVVEPLGTEAFF. CDR3 sequence (DNA): TGCAGCGTTGTCGAACCTTTGGGCACTGAAGCTTTCTTT.

The chain joins TRBV5-6 to TRBJ2-7; 11 bases are a match to TRBD1. The CDR3 has 15 amino acids. Germline V gene lookup returns CDR1 SGHDT and CDR2 YYEEEE. Germline trimming cut 3 bases from V and 6 bases from J; bases unmatched to any gene: 8. The CDR3 DNA is TGTGCCAGCAGCTCGGACAGGGGGCGACCCGGCGAGCAGTACTTC. It encodes CASSSDRGRPGEQYF.

This clone has a handful of counts. V is TRBV11-2 and J is TRBJ1-1; no clear D gene. The CDR3 is 14 residues long. In germline, CDR1 is SGHAT, CDR2 FQNNGV. V lost 5 bases and J lost 0, with 10 bases in between. The CDR3 is CASSPPGMNTEAFF. The CDR3 DNA reads TGTGCCAGCAGCCCCCCCGGCATGAACACTGAAGCTTTCTTT.